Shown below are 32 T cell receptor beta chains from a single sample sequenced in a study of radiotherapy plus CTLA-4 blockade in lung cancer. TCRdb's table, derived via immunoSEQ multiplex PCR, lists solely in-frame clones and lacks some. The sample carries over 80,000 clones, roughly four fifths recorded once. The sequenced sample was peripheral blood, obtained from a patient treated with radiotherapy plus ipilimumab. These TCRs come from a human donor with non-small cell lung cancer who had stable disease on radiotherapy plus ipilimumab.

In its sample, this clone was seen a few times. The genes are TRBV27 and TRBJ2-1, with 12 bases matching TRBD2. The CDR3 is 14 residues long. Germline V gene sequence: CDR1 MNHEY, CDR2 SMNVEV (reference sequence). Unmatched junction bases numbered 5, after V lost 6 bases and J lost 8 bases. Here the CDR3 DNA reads TGTGCCAGCAGGACTAGCGGGAGTGGCGATGAGCAGTTCTTC. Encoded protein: CASRTSGSGDEQFF.

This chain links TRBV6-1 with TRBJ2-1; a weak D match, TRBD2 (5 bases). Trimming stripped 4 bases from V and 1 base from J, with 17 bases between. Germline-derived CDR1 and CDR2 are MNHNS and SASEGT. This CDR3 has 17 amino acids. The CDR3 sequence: CASSAIGLALSYNEQFF. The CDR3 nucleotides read TGTGCCAGCAGTGCTATAGGACTGGCGCTTTCCTACAATGAGCAGTTCTTC.

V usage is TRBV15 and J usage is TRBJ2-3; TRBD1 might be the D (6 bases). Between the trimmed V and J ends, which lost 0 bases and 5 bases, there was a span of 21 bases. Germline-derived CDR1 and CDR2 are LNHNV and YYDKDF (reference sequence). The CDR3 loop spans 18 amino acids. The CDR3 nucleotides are TGTGCCACCAGCAGAGAGGTCCCCAGGGGAGAAGGGTTAGATACGCAGTATTTT. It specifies CATSREVPRGEGLDTQYF.

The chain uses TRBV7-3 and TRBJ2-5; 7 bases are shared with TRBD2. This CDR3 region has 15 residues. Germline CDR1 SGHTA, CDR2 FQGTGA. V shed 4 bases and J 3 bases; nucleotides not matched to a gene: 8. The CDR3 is CASSSSGAHEETQYF. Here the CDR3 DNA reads TGTGCCAGCAGCTCGAGCGGGGCCCATGAAGAGACCCAGTACTTC.

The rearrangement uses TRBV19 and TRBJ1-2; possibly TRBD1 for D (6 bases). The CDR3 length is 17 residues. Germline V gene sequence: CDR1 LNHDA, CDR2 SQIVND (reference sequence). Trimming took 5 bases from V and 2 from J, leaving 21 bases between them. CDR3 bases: TGTGCCAGTAGTCTAAAGCTCTGGGCAGGGGAGAACTATGGCTACACCTTC. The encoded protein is CASSLKLWAGENYGYTF.

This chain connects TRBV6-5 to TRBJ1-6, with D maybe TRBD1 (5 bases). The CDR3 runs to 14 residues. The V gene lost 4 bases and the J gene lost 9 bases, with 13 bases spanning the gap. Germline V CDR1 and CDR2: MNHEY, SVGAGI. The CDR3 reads CASSSRGGVSPLHF. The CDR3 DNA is TGTGCCAGCAGTTCCCGGGGAGGGGTTTCACCCCTCCACTTT.

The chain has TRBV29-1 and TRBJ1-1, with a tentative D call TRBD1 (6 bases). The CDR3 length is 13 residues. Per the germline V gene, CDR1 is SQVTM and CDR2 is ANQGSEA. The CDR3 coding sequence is TGCAGTGTACACGGGGGGCTGGGCACTGAAGCTTTCTTT. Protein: CSVHGGLGTEAFF.

CDR3 coding DNA: TGTGCCAGCAGCCCGACTAGCGGGGGGGTAAACACCGGGGAGCTGTTTTTT. Translation: CASSPTSGGVNTGELFF. The chain has TRBV11-3 and TRBJ2-2, with 14 bases fitting TRBD2. With V trimmed by 5 bases and J by 2 bases, 4 bases remained unmatched. Germline assignment: CDR1 SGHNT and CDR2 YENEEA. There are 17 residues in the CDR3.

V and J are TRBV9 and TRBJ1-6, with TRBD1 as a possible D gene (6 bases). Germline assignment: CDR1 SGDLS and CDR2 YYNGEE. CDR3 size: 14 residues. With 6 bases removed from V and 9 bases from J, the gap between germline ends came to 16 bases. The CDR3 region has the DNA TGTGCCAGCACATCGGACAGCAAGAGTTCACCCCTCCACTTT. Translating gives CASTSDSKSSPLHF.

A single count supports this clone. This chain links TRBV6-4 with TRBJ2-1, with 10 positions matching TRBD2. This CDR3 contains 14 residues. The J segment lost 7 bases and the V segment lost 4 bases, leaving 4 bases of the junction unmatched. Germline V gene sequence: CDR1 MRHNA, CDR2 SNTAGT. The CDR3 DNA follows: TGTGCCAGCAGTGTAGCGGGAGGTCGGAATGAGCAGTTCTTC. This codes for CASSVAGGRNEQFF.

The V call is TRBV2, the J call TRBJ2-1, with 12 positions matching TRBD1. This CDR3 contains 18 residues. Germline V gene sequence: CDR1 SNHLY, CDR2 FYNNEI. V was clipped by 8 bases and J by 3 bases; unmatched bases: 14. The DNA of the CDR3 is TGTGCCAGCTTAGGGACAGGGGGCCGGCGGGAGCTCTACAATGAGCAGTTCTTC. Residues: CASLGTGGRRELYNEQFF.

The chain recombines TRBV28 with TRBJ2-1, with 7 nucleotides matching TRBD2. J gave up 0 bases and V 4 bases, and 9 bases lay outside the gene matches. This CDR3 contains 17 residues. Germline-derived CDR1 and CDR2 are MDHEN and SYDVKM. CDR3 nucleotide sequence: TGTGCCAGCAGTTCCTCCCAAGCGGGGAGCTCCTACAATGAGCAGTTCTTC. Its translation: CASSSSQAGSSYNEQFF.

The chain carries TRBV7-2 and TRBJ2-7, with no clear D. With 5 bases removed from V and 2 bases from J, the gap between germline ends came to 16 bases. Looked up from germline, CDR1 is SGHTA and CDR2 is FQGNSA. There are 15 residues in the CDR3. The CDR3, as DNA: TGTGCCAGCAGCCCCGGACGGAACCCTACCTACGAGCAGTACTTC. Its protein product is CASSPGRNPTYEQYF.

In DNA form, the CDR3 reads TGTGCCAGCAGTTACTGGCGGGGTAGCGGGAGCGAGCAGTACTTC. As protein: CASSYWRGSGSEQYF. The chain links TRBV6-6 to TRBJ2-7, with 9 positions matching TRBD2. After removal of 1 base from V and 6 bases from J, the junction contained 7 bases not matched to a gene. This CDR3 contains 15 residues. In germline, CDR1 is MNHNY, CDR2 SVGAGI (reference sequence).

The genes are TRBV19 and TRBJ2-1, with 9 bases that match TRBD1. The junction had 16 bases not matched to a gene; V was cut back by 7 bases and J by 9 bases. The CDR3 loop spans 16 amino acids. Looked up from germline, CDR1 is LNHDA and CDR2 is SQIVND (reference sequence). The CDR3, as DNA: TGTGCCAGTACCGATTCCCCGGGACAGGGATTAGGTGAGCAGTTCTTC. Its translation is CASTDSPGQGLGEQFF.

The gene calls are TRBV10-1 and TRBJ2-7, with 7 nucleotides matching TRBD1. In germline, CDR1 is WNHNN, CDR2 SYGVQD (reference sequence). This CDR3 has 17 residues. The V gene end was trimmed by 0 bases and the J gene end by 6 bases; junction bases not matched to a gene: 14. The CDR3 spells CASSESGVVGRGSEQYF. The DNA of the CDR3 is TGCGCCAGCAGTGAGTCTGGGGTGGTGGGCAGGGGGAGCGAGCAGTACTTC.

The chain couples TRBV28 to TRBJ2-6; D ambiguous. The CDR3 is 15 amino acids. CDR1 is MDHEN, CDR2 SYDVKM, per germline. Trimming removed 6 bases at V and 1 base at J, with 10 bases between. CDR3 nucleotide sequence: TGTGCCAGCAGATTGGCTGGTTCTGGGGCCAACGTCCTGACTTTC. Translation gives CASRLAGSGANVLTF.

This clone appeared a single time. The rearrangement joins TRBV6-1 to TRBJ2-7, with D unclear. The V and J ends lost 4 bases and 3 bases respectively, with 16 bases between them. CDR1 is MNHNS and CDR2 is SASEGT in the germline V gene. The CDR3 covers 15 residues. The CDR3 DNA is TGTGCCAGCAGTGGCCACCGGACGGAGAGCTACGAGCAGTACTTC. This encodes CASSGHRTESYEQYF.

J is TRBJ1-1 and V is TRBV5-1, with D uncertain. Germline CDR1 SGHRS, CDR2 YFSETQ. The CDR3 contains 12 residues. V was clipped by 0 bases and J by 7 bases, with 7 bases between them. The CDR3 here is CASSLEWGEAFF. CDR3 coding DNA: TGCGCCAGCAGCTTGGAGTGGGGTGAAGCTTTCTTT.

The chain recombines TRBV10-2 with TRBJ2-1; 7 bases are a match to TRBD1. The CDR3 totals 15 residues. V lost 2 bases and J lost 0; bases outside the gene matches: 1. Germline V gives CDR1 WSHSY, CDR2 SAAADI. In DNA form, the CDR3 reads TGCGCCAGCAGTGAGACAGGGGTCTCCTACAATGAGCAGTTCTTC. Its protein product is CASSETGVSYNEQFF.

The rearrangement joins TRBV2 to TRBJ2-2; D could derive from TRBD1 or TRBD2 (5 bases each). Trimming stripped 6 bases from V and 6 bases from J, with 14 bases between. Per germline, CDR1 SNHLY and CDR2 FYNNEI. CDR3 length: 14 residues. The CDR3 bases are TGTGCCAGCAGGGGGGACGGATTCTCCGGGGAGCTGTTTTTT. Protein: CASRGDGFSGELFF. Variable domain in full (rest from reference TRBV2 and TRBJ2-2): EPEVTQTPSHQVTQMGQEVILRCVPISNHLYFYWYRQILGQKVEFLVSFYNNEISEKSEIFDDQFSVERPDGSNFTLKIRSTKLEDSAMYFCASRGDGFSGELFFGEGSRLTVL.

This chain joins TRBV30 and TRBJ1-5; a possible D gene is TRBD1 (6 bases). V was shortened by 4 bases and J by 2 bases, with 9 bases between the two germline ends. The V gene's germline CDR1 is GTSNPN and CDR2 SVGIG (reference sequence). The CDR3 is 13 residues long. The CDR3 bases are TGTGCCTGGACAGCAGGGGGCAATCAGCCCCAGCATTTT. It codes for CAWTAGGNQPQHF. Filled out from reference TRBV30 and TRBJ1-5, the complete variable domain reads SQTIHQWPATLVQPVGSPLSLECTVEGTSNPNLYWYRQAAGRGLQLLFYSVGIGQISSEVPQNLSASRPQDRQFILSSKKLLLSDSGFYLCAWTAGGNQPQHFGDGTRLSIL.

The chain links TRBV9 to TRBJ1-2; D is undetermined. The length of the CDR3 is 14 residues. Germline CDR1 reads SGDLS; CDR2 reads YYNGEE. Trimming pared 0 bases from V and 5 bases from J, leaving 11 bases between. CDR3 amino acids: CASSVDDGYYGYTF. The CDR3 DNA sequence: TGTGCCAGCAGCGTAGACGACGGTTATTATGGCTACACCTTC.

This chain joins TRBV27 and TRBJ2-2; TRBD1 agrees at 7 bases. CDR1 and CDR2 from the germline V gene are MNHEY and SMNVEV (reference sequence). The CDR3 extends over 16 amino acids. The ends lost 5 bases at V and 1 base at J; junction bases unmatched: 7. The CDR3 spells CASSGNRGLNTGELFF. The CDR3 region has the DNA TGTGCCAGCAGTGGCAACAGGGGCCTGAACACCGGGGAGCTGTTTTTT.

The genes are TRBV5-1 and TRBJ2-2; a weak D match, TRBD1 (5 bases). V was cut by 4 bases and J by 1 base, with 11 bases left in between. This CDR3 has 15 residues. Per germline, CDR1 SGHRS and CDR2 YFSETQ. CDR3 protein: CASSLRGQNTGELFF. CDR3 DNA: TGCGCCAGCAGCCTACGAGGACAGAACACCGGGGAGCTGTTTTTT.

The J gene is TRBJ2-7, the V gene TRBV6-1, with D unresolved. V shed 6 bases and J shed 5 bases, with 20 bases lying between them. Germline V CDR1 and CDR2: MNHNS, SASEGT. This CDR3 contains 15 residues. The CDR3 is CASSPQLPLVDEQYF. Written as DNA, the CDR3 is TGTGCCAGCAGCCCCCAACTGCCTCTTGTGGACGAGCAGTACTTC.

CDR3 DNA sequence: TGTGCCAGCAGCTTAGGCTCACGGGGCGGCCACCAAGAGACCCAGTACTTC. Translating it yields CASSLGSRGGHQETQYF. The V and J genes are TRBV11-3 and TRBJ2-5, with D perhaps matching TRBD1 or TRBD2 (5 bases each). Trimming removed 1 base at V and 0 bases at J, with 15 bases between. Germline CDR1 SGHNT, CDR2 YENEEA. The length of the CDR3 is 17 residues. The whole variable domain, filled in from reference TRBV11-3 and TRBJ2-5, reads EAGVVQSPRYKIIEKKQPVAFWCNPISGHNTLYWYLQNLGQGPELLIRYENEEAVDDSQLPKDRFSAERLKGVDSTLKIQPAELGDSAVYLCASSLGSRGGHQETQYFGPGTRLLVL.

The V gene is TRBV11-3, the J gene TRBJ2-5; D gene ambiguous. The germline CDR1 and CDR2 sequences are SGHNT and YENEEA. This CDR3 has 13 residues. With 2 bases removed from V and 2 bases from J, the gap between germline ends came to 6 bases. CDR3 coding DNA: TGTGCCAGCAGCTTATATGGACAAGAGACCCAGTACTTC. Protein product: CASSLYGQETQYF.

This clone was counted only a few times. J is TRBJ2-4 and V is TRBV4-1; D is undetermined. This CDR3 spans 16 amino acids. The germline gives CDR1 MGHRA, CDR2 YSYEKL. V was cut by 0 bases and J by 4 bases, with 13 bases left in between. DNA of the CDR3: TGCGCCAGCAGCCAAGATGAGGAAGCAGCGAAAAACATTCAGTACTTC. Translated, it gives CASSQDEEAAKNIQYF.

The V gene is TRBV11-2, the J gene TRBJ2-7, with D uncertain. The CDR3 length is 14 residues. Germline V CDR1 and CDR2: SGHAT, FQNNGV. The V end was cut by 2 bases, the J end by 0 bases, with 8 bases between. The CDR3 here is CASSLRVNSYEQYF. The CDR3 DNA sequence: TGTGCCAGCAGCTTACGGGTTAACTCCTACGAGCAGTACTTC.

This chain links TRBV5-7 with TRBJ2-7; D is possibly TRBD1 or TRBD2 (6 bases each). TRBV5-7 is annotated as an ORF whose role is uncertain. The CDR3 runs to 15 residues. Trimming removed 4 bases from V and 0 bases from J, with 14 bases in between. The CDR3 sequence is CASSKGGYSSYEQYF. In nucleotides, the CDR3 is TGTGCCAGCAGCAAGGGGGGTTATAGCTCCTACGAGCAGTACTTC.

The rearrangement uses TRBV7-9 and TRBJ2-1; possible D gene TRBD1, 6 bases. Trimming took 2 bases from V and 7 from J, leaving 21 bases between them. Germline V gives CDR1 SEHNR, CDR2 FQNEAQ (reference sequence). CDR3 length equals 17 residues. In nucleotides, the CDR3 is TGTGCCAGCAGCTTACACCCGCGGCAGGGGCCGAGAAATGAGCAGTTCTTC. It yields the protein CASSLHPRQGPRNEQFF.